This TCR beta chain was retrieved from a study of blood T cell repertoires in COVID-19. Trimming took 5 bases from V and 6 from J, leaving 20 bases between them. Germline CDR1 reads SGHNT; CDR2 reads YENEEA. This CDR3 has 15 amino acids. Sequencing used immunoSEQ multiplex PCR; TCRdb keeps in-frame clones, though not all of them. The data contain more than 250,000 clones, around 86% of them singletons. A single count supports this clone. Material for sequencing was PBMCs or T cells enriched from blood (not recorded which). The sequence derives from a woman in her late teens or twenties who had recovered from COVID-19. This rearrangement joins TRBV11-3 to TRBJ2-7, with a weak D call TRBD1 (6 bases). The CDR3 region has the DNA TGTGCCAGCAGCGTAGCCGAGGGCAGGGGAATCGAGCAGTACTTC. Translated, it gives CASSVAEGRGIEQYF.